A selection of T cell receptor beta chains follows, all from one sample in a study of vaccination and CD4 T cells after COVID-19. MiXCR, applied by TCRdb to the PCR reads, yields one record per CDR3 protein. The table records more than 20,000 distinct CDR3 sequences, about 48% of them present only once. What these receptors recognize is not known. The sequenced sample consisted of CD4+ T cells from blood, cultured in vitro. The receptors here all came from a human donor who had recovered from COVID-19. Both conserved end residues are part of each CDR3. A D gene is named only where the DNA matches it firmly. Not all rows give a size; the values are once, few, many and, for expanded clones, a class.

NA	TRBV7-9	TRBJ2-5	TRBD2	CASSPGLAGVQETQYF	TGTGCCAGCAGCCCGGGACTAGCGGGGGTCCAAGAGACCCAGTACTTC
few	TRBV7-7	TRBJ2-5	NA	CASSPELASANQETQYF	TGTGCCAGCAGCCCGGAGTTGGCTAGCGCCAACCAAGAGACCCAGTACTTC
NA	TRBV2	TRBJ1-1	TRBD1	CASRGQGRTEAFF	TGTGCCAGCAGGGGACAGGGAAGGACTGAAGCTTTCTTT
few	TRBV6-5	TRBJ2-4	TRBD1	CASSYSPQGALGKNIQYF	TGTGCCAGCAGTTACTCACCACAGGGGGCGCTTGGCAAAAACATTCAGTACTTC
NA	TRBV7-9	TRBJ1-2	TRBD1	CASSDSYRGGYGYTF	TGTGCCAGCAGCGATAGTTACAGGGGTGGCTATGGCTACACCTTC
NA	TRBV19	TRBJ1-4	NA	CASSIDPRQKLFF	TGTGCCAGTAGTATAGATCCTCGACAGAAACTGTTTTTT
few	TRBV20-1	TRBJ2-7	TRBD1	CSALQGTASYEQYF	TGCAGTGCTCTTCAAGGGACAGCTTCCTACGAGCAGTACTTC
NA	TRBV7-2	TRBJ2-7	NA	CASSLGPRTLYEQYF	TGTGCCAGCAGCTTAGGTCCCCGCACCCTCTACGAGCAGTACTTC
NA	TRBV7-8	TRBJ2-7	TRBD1	CASGTGPRGGYEQYF	TGTGCCAGCGGGACAGGGCCAAGGGGGGGCTACGAGCAGTACTTC
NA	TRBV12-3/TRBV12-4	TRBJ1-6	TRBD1	CASSPGGWSSYNSPLHF	TGTGCCAGCAGTCCAGGGGGGTGGAGCTCCTATAATTCACCCCTCCACTTT
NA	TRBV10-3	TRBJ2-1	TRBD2	CAPGGFGASGSAEQFF	TGTGCCCCCGGTGGTTTTGGGGCTAGCGGGAGCGCTGAGCAGTTCTTC
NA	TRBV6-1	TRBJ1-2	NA	CASSERAGEGYTF	TGTGCCAGCAGTGAAAGGGCAGGGGAAGGCTACACCTTC
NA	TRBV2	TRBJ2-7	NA	CASSEAGDRSEQYF	TGTGCCAGCAGTGAAGCGGGGGACCGCTCCGAGCAGTACTTC
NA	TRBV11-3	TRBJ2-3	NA	CASSDGGGVTDTQYF	TGTGCCAGCAGCGACGGAGGGGGAGTAACTGATACGCAGTATTTT
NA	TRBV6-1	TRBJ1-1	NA	CASSPHGTEAFF	TGTGCCAGCAGCCCACATGGGACTGAAGCTTTCTTT
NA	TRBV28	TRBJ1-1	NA	CASSYQGLNTEAFF	TGTGCCAGCAGCTACCAGGGGCTGAACACTGAAGCTTTCTTT
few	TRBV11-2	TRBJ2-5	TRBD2	CASSLGGQETQYF	TGTGCCAGCAGCCTGGGAGGGCAGGAGACCCAGTACTTC
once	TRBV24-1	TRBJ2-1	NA	CATGAGAPYNEQFF	TGTGCCACCGGAGCCGGGGCCCCCTACAATGAGCAGTTCTTC
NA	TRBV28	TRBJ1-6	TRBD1	CASSPGTGVSPLHF	TGTGCCAGCAGTCCCGGGACAGGGGTATCACCCCTCCACTTT
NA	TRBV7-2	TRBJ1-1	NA	CASSPRGTGDNTEAFF	TGTGCCAGCAGCCCCAGGGGTACAGGTGACAACACTGAAGCTTTCTTT
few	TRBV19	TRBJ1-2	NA	CASSIADYGYTF	TGTGCCAGTAGTATCGCAGACTATGGCTACACCTTC
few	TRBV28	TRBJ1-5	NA	CASSLFNQPQHF	TGTGCCAGCAGTTTATTCAATCAGCCCCAGCATTTT
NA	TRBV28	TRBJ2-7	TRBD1	CASSTYGTGGSYEQYF	TGTGCCAGCAGCACTTACGGGACAGGGGGCTCCTACGAGCAGTACTTC
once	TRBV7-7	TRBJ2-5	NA	CASSKDRQETQYF	TGTGCCAGCAGCAAGGACAGACAAGAGACCCAGTACTTC
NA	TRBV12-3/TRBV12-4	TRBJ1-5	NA	CASSLKSQPQHF	TGTGCCAGCAGTTTGAAATCGCAGCCCCAGCATTTT
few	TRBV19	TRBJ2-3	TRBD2	CASSIISGGVDTQYF	TGTGCCAGTAGTATAATTAGCGGGGGAGTAGATACGCAGTATTTT
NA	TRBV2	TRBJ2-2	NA	CASSEAGYDTGELFF	TGTGCCAGCAGTGAAGCGGGGTACGACACCGGGGAGCTGTTTTTT
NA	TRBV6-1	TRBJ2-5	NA	CASSGSGLGETQYF	TGTGCCAGCAGTGGGTCAGGGTTGGGAGAGACCCAGTACTTC
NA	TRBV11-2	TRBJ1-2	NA	CASSALVGRKSGYTF	TGTGCCAGCAGCGCGTTGGTGGGGAGGAAAAGTGGCTACACCTTC
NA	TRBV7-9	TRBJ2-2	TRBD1	CASSWDRRDTGELFF	TGTGCCAGCAGTTGGGACAGGAGGGACACCGGGGAGCTGTTTTTT
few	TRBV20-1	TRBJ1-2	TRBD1	CSASLQGVNYGYTF	TGCAGTGCTAGTCTGCAGGGGGTTAACTATGGCTACACCTTC
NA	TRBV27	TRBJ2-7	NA	CASSFQGLEQYF	TGTGCCAGCAGTTTCCAGGGTCTTGAGCAGTACTTC
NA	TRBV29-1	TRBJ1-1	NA	CSVLTPQGNTEAFF	TGCAGCGTTCTAACCCCTCAGGGGAACACTGAAGCTTTCTTT
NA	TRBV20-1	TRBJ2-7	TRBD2	CSARERTSGRYEQYF	TGCAGTGCTAGAGAGAGGACTAGCGGGCGGTACGAGCAGTACTTC
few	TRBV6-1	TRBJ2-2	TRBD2	CASSDPVWGLTTGELFF	TGTGCCAGCAGCGATCCGGTTTGGGGACTAACCACCGGGGAGCTGTTTTTT
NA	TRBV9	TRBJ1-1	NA	CASSVVGGNTEAFF	TGTGCCAGCAGCGTAGTAGGCGGGAACACTGAAGCTTTCTTT
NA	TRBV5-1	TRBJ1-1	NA	CASTLTENTEAFF	TGCGCCAGCACCCTGACCGAGAACACTGAAGCTTTCTTT
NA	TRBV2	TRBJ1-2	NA	CASRGGGRQSYGYTF	TGTGCCAGCCGTGGGGGGGGCAGGCAAAGCTATGGCTACACCTTC
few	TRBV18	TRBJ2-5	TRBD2	CASSPGLAGGGETQYF	TGTGCCAGCTCACCCGGACTAGCGGGAGGAGGAGAGACCCAGTACTTC
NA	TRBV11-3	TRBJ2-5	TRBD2	CASSRAGALTIQETQYF	TGTGCCAGCAGCAGAGCGGGGGCCCTAACCATCCAAGAGACCCAGTACTTC
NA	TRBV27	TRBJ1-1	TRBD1	CASRNRGGTEAFF	TGTGCCAGTAGAAACAGGGGAGGAACTGAAGCTTTCTTT
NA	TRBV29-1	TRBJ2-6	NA	CSVDSSGANVLTF	TGCAGCGTTGACAGCTCTGGGGCCAACGTCCTGACTTTC
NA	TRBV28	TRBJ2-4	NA	CASSFALRNIQYF	TGTGCCAGCAGTTTCGCCCTCAGGAACATTCAGTACTTC
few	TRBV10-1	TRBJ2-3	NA	CASSESSRADTQYF	TGCGCCAGCAGTGAGAGCTCCAGGGCAGATACGCAGTATTTT
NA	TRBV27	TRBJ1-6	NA	CASSDRNDSPLHF	TGTGCCAGCAGTGACAGGAATGATTCACCCCTCCACTTT
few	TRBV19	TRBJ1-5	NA	CASSLQGRGQPQHF	TGTGCCAGTAGTCTCCAGGGGAGAGGGCAGCCCCAGCATTTT
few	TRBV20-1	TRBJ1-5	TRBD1	CSARSRTGGRNQPQHF	TGCAGTGCTAGGTCCCGGACAGGGGGCCGCAATCAGCCCCAGCATTTT
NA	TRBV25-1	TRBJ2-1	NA	CASTRGPGHQFF	TGTGCCAGCACCCGAGGCCCGGGACACCAGTTCTTC
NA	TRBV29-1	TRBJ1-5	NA	CSVGEGNQPQHF	TGCAGCGTGGGGGAGGGGAATCAGCCCCAGCATTTT
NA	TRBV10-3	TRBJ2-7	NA	CAISVERVEQYF	TGTGCCATCAGTGTTGAGAGGGTCGAGCAGTACTTC
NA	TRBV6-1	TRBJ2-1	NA	CASSEARGTVVYNEQFF	TGTGCCAGCAGTGAAGCGAGGGGAACAGTGGTCTACAATGAGCAGTTCTTC
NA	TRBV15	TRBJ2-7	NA	CATSRGISGHNYEQYF	TGTGCCACCAGCAGAGGTATTTCAGGACACAACTACGAGCAGTACTTC